One and the same sample provided the 16 T cell receptor beta chains below, sequenced in a study of cytomegalovirus exposure and HLA in healthy donors. The PCR made use of 60 Vbeta and 13 Jbeta primers. TCRdb's copy holds only in-frame clones and misses some; the assay was immunoSEQ multiplex PCR. The profile shows 150,000 or so clones, 73% of them singletons. Sequenced material: PBMCs. Every receptor here comes from a woman aged 18-29 years in good health and CMV-seronegative.

The chain joins TRBV4-3 to TRBJ1-6; 8 bases map to TRBD1. In germline, CDR1 is LGHNA, CDR2 YSLEER. Germline trimming cut 8 bases from V and 3 bases from J; bases unmatched to any gene: 3. There are 14 residues in the CDR3. The CDR3 coding sequence is TGCGCCAGCCTTGGACAGGGCTATAATTCACCCCTCCACTTT. Amino acids: CASLGQGYNSPLHF.

This clone has more than one count but fewer than ten. The chain combines TRBV5-4 with TRBJ1-3, with D possibly TRBD1 on 5 matching bases. Germline values: CDR1 SGHNT, CDR2 YYREEE (reference sequence). Trimming shortened V by 4 bases and J by 4 bases, and 24 bases separated the two germline ends. The CDR3 totals 18 residues. CDR3 loop: CASSPDGGRGRVGNTIYF. CDR3 DNA: TGTGCCAGCAGCCCCGACGGAGGGCGGGGCCGAGTCGGAAACACCATATATTTT.

The J gene is TRBJ2-1, the V gene TRBV19; the match to TRBD2 covers 7 bases. Germline V lookup: CDR1 LNHDA, CDR2 SQIVND (reference sequence). Unmatched junction bases numbered 10, after V lost 5 bases and J lost 9 bases. The CDR3 contains 14 residues. CDR3 DNA sequence: TGTGCCAGTAGTCGGGCGGGGGAAGGGTTTGAGCAGTTCTTC. Its protein is CASSRAGEGFEQFF.

The rearrangement uses TRBV21-1 and TRBJ2-1; the table names TRBD2, a call not compared with the DNA. TRBV21-1 is flagged as a pseudogene. The CDR3 runs to 16 residues. CDR3 in DNA: TGTGCCAGCAGCAAAGTCGGGACTAGCGCCTACAATGAGCAGTTCTTC. It is translated as CASSKVGTSAYNEQFF.

The chain links TRBV5-4 to TRBJ2-3; 7 bases are a match to TRBD2. J was trimmed by 0 bases and V by 4 bases; bases with no gene match: 5. The CDR3 has 15 amino acids. Germline V gene data show CDR1 as SGHNT and CDR2 as YYREEE (reference sequence). CDR3 sequence reads: CASSRTSSSTDTQYF. In nucleotides, the CDR3 is TGTGCCAGCAGCCGGACTAGTTCGAGCACAGATACGCAGTATTTT.

This chain joins TRBV6-6 and TRBJ1-2, with no clear D. The V and J ends lost 7 bases and 5 bases respectively, with 17 bases between them. CDR1 is MNHNY and CDR2 is SVGAGI in the germline V gene (reference sequence). This CDR3 has 14 residues. The CDR3 sequence is CASNRERLGYGYTF. DNA for the CDR3: TGTGCCAGCAACCGGGAACGACTTGGGTATGGCTACACCTTC.

The chain joins TRBV27 to TRBJ1-5, with a possible D match to TRBD1 (5 bases). CDR1 and CDR2 from the germline V gene are MNHEY and SMNVEV (reference sequence). This CDR3 is 16 amino acids long. Trimming removed 1 base from V and 2 bases from J, with 12 bases in between. CDR3: CASSLFSGIGNQPQHF. The DNA for the CDR3 is TGTGCCAGCAGTTTATTTTCAGGGATTGGCAATCAGCCCCAGCATTTT.

The rearrangement uses TRBV19 and TRBJ1-2; weak D call: TRBD1 (5 bases). This CDR3 is built from 17 residues. V was shortened by 7 bases and J by 8 bases, with 29 bases between the two germline ends. Per the germline V gene, CDR1 is LNHDA and CDR2 is SQIVND (reference sequence). DNA for the CDR3: TGTGCCAGTATTGGATCTCGGTCGCTCGGGTCTCAGGGCGGCTACACCTTC. This gives the protein CASIGSRSLGSQGGYTF.

The genes are TRBV28 and TRBJ1-5; 11 positions match TRBD1. Germline CDR1 MDHEN, CDR2 SYDVKM. The CDR3 extends over 17 amino acids. With V trimmed by 7 bases and J by 3 bases, 11 bases remained unmatched. The CDR3 nucleotides read TGTGCCAGCAAAAGGACAGGGGGCCCCCACCCCAATCAGCCCCAGCATTTT. Translating it yields CASKRTGGPHPNQPQHF. The full variable domain, rest sourced from reference TRBV28 and TRBJ1-5, is DVKVTQSSRYLVKRTGEKVFLECVQDMDHENMFWYRQDPGLGLRLIYFSYDVKMKEKGDIPEGYSVSREKKERFSLILESASTNQTSMYLCASKRTGGPHPNQPQHFGDGTRLSIL.

CDR3 nucleotide sequence: TGCGCCAGCAGTCAATCGGGGACAGGGGACACCTACGAGCAGTACTTC. Its protein is CASSQSGTGDTYEQYF. The chain joins TRBV23-1 to TRBJ2-7; 10 positions match TRBD1. TRBV23-1 is an open reading frame whose function is uncertain. The length of the CDR3 is 16 residues. V lost 0 bases and J lost 2; bases outside the gene matches: 4.

The CDR3: CASSHNGGIYGYTF. In DNA form, the CDR3 reads TGTGCCAGCAGCCACAACGGCGGCATCTATGGCTACACCTTC. J is TRBJ1-2 and V is TRBV14; no firm D call. The germline gives CDR1 SGHDN, CDR2 FVKESK. The V end lost 3 bases, the J end lost 4 bases, and 12 bases lay between the germline ends. The CDR3 sequence is 14 residues long.

The J gene is TRBJ2-2, the V gene TRBV27; 9 bases fit TRBD2. CDR1 and CDR2 from the germline V gene are MNHEY and SMNVEV (reference sequence). The ends lost 5 bases at V and 7 bases at J; junction bases unmatched: 11. This CDR3 spans 16 amino acids. The CDR3 DNA follows: TGTGCCAGCAGTACGTTAGCGGGAGAACGGAACGGGGAGCTGTTTTTT. Translated, it gives CASSTLAGERNGELFF.

The rearrangement uses TRBV5-1 and TRBJ2-1, with D possibly being TRBD1 (5 bases). Trimming shortened V by 0 bases and J by 5 bases, and 12 bases separated the two germline ends. The CDR3 extends over 15 amino acids. Germline V gene data show CDR1 as SGHRS and CDR2 as YFSETQ. CDR3 residues: CASSLVAGQNNEQFF. As DNA, the CDR3 is TGCGCCAGCAGCTTGGTGGCAGGGCAAAACAATGAGCAGTTCTTC.

The chain employs TRBV7-9 and TRBJ1-1; D may be TRBD1 (5 bases). The CDR3 is 15 amino acids. Germline V gene lookup returns CDR1 SEHNR and CDR2 FQNEAQ (reference sequence). V lost 5 bases and J lost 3, with 16 bases in between. For the CDR3, the DNA is TGTGCCAGCAGCCGCACACGGGTCAGGGACACTGAAGCTTTCTTT. Translating gives CASSRTRVRDTEAFF.

The chain is built from TRBV11-2 and TRBJ2-7; 9 bases line up with TRBD1. The junction had 8 bases not matched to a gene; V was cut back by 3 bases and J by 5 bases. CDR3 length: 15 amino acids. Germline CDR1 is SGHAT and CDR2 is FQNNGV. CDR3 residues: CASSFADRGVDEQYF. The CDR3 DNA reads TGTGCCAGCAGCTTTGCCGACAGGGGGGTTGACGAGCAGTACTTC.

The CDR3 coding sequence is TGTGCCAGCAGTTTAGGGGCGGAGGGAGAGACCCAGTACTTC. It codes for CASSLGAEGETQYF. The chain recombines TRBV27 with TRBJ2-5; D possibly corresponds to TRBD2 (6 bases). Trimming shortened V by 2 bases and J by 4 bases, and 11 bases separated the two germline ends. The CDR3 spans 14 residues. From germline, CDR1 is MNHEY and CDR2 SMNVEV (reference sequence).